The sequence of this T cell receptor (beta chain) was determined in a study of post-analysis software for immune sequencing data. Background on the study: Both relapsing-remitting and secondary progressive multiple sclerosis featured among the disease courses, as did progressive-relapsing multiple sclerosis. Study-wide results and limits: Those with multiple sclerosis, the patient group, showed significantly lower normalized Chao1 diversity than controls.

About this clonotype itself: Its antigen is not identified.

Built from TCR beta cDNA, the libraries had unique molecular identifiers in them. Input of about 0.9 to 10 million T cells yielded some 500,000 cDNA molecules. TCRdb re-derived calls from the PCR reads in MiXCR, one entry per CDR3 protein. The table shows roughly 800,000 distinct CDR3 sequences, with about 45% occurring only once. This TCR was sampled from a girl aged 5 to 17 with multiple sclerosis. The sample comprised blood.

As DNA, the CDR3 is TGTGCCAGCAGTTTAGGGACTGGCTTGAAAGAGACCCAGTACTTC. Its protein product is CASSLGTGLKETQYF. This sequence joins TRBV28 and TRBJ2-5; D perhaps matches TRBD2 (6 bases). The germline V gene has CDR1 MDHEN and CDR2 SYDVKM. The CDR3 runs to 15 residues. The V and J ends lost 2 bases and 3 bases respectively, with 13 bases between them.